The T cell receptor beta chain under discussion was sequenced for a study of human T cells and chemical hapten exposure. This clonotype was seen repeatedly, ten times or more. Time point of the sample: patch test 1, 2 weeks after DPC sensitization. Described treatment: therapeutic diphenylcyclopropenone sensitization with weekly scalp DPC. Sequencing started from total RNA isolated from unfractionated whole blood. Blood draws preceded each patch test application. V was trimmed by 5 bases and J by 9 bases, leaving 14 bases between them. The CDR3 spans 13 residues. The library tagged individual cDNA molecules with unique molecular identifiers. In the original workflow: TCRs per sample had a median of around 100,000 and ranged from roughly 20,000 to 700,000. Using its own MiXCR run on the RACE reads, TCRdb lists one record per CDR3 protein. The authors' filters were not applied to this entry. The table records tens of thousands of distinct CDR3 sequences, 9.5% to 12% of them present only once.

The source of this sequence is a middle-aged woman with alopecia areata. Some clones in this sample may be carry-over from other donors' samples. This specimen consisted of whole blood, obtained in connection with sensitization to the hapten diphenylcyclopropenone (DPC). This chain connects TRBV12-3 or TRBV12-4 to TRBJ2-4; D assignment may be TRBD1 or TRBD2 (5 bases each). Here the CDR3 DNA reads TGTGCCAGCAGTACCGGGACCTCTGGCATTCAGTACTTC. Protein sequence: CASSTGTSGIQYF.